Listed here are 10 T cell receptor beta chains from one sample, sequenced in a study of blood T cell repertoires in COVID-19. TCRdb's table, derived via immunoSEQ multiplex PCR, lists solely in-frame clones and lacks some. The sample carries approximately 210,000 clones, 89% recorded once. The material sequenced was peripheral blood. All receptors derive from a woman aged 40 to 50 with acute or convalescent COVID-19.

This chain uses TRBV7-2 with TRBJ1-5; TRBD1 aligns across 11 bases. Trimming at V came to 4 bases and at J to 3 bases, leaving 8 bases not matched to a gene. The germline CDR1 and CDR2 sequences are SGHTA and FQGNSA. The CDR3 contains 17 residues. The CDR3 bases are TGTGCCAGCAGCTCACAAGGACAGGGGGCCCCCAATCAGCCCCAGCATTTT. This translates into CASSSQGQGAPNQPQHF.

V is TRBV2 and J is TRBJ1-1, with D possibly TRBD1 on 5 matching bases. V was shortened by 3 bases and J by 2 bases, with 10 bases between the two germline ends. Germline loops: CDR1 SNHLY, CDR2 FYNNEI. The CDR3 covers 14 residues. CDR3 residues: CASSDSGTNTEAFF. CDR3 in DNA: TGTGCCAGCAGTGACTCAGGGACTAACACTGAAGCTTTCTTT.

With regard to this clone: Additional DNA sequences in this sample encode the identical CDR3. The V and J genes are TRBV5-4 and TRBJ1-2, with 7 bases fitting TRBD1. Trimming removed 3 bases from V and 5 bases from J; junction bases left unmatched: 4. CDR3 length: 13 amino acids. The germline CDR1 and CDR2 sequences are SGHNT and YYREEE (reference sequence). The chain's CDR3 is CASSSTGNYGYTF. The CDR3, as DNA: TGTGCCAGCAGCTCGACAGGGAATTATGGCTACACCTTC.

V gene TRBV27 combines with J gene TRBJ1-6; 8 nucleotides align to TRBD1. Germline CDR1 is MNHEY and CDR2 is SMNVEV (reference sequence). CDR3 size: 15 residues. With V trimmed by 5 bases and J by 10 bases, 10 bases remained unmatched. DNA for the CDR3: TGTGCCAGCAGTCAAAAGACAGGGGTCCGGTCACCCCTCCACTTT. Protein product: CASSQKTGVRSPLHF.

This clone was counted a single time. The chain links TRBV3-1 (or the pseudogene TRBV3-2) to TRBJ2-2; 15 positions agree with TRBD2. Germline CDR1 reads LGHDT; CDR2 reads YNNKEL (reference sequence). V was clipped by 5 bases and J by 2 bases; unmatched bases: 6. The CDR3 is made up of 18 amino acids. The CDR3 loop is CASSGRTSGGANTGELFF. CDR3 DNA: TGTGCCAGCAGCGGGCGGACTAGCGGGGGGGCAAACACCGGGGAGCTGTTTTTT.

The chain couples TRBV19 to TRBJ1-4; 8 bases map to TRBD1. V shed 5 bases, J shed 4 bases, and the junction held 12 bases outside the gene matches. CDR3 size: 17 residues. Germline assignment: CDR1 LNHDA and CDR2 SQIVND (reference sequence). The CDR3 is CASSPRQGNSGNEKLFF. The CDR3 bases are TGTGCCAGTAGTCCACGACAGGGGAATTCGGGTAATGAAAAACTGTTTTTT.

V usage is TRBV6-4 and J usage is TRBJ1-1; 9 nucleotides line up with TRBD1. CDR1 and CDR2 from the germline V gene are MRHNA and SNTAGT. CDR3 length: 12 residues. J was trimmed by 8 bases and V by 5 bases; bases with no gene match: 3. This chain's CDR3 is CASSLGQGEAFF. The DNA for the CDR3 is TGTGCCAGCAGTCTTGGACAGGGGGAAGCTTTCTTT.

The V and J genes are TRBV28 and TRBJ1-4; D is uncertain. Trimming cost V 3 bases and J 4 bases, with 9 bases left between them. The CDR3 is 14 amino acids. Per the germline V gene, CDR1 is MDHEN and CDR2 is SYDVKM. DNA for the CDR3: TGTGCCAGCAGTTTTTTGCGGATTAATGAAAAACTGTTTTTT. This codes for CASSFLRINEKLFF.

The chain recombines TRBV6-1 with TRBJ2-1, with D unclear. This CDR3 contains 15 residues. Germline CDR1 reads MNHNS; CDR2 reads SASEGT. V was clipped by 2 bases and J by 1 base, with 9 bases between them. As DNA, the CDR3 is TGTGCCAGCAGTGAATTTAGTGGTTCCTACAATGAGCAGTTCTTC. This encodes CASSEFSGSYNEQFF.

CDR3 in amino acids: CASSQGGNTEAFF. The DNA of the CDR3 is TGTGCCAGCAGCCAGGGGGGGAACACTGAAGCTTTCTTT. This chain uses TRBV11-2 with TRBJ1-1; 7 bases fit TRBD1. Germline V gene sequence: CDR1 SGHAT, CDR2 FQNNGV. CDR3 length: 13 amino acids. Unmatched junction bases numbered 1, after V lost 5 bases and J lost 1 base. Full variable domain (remainder filled in from reference TRBV11-2 and TRBJ1-1): EAGVAQSPRYKIIEKRQSVAFWCNPISGHATLYWYQQILGQGPKLLIQFQNNGVVDDSQLPKDRFSAERLKGVDSTLKIQPAKLEDSAVYLCASSQGGNTEAFFGQGTRLTVV.